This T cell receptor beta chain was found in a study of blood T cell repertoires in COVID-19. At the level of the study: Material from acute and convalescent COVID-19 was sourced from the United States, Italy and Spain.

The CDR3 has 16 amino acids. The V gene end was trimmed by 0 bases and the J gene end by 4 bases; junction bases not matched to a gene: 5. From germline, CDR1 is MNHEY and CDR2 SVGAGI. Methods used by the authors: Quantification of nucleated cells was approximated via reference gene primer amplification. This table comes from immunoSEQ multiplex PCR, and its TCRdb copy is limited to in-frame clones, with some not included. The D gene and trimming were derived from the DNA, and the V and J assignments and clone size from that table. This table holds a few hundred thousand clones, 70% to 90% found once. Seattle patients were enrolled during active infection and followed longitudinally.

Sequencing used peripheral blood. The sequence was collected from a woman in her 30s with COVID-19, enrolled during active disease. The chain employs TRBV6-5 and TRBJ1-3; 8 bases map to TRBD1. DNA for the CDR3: TGTGCCAGCAGTTACTCCCTAACAGGGGGAGGAAACACCATATATTTT. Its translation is CASSYSLTGGGNTIYF.